This TCR beta chain was retrieved from a study of metastatic and nonmetastatic thyroid tumors. Study-level information: Across peripheral blood and tumor or nodule tissue samples taken from malignant and benign thyroid patients, the repertoires were compared with one another. Whole-study results and caveats: Compared with benign nodules, malignant thyroid tumors were reported to have significantly higher TCR beta diversity in both blood and tumor.

V lost 1 base to trimming and J lost 8 bases, with 11 bases between them. Looked up from germline, CDR1 is MNHNS and CDR2 is SASEGT. The CDR3 contains 13 residues. Per the original data handling: The authors used CDR3 differences across clinicopathological groups to build a distant-metastasis classifier for papillary thyroid cancer. TCRdb re-called clones from the PCR reads using MiXCR. The V and J calls come from TCRdb's annotation, not from the publication. The table records tens of thousands of clones, roughly 19% of them present only once. This clone was detected ten times or more. Its antigen is unknown. All patients were untreated before thyroid surgery.

This receptor was obtained from a female donor with papillary thyroid cancer or a benign thyroid nodule (not recorded which). Some clones in this sample may be carry-over from other donors' samples. This chain uses TRBV6-1 with TRBJ1-2; D is ambiguous. The sample taken for sequencing was blood. Here the CDR3 reads CASSEESFWGYTF. In nucleotides, the CDR3 is TGTGCCAGCAGTGAAGAGAGCTTCTGGGGCTACACCTTC.